This entry is about one T cell receptor (beta chain). The antigen is undetermined. The length of the CDR3 is 14 residues. The germline V gene encodes CDR1 SNHLY and CDR2 FYNNEI. J lost 4 bases, V lost 8 bases, and 11 bases had no gene match. The data originate from a study of shared clonotypes between healthy human individuals. The data were produced by immunoSEQ multiplex PCR, yet TCRdb's version contains in-frame clones alone and is incomplete. The sample carries some 1.1 million clones, approximately 75% recorded once. The study, taken as a whole, reports: Generation probabilities of non-shared clonotypes were lower (relative to those shared by all four donors).

The clonotype originates from a man aged 18 to 30 in good health. Some clones in this sample may be carry-over from other donors' samples. This chain connects TRBV2 to TRBJ2-7, with TRBD1 identical over 7 bases. The sample was memory CD4+ T cells from PBMCs. Regarding subset: CD45RA-negative fraction. In DNA form, the CDR3 reads TGTGCCAGCGTCATCGGGGACAGTACTTACGAGCAGTACTTC. Translating it yields CASVIGDSTYEQYF.